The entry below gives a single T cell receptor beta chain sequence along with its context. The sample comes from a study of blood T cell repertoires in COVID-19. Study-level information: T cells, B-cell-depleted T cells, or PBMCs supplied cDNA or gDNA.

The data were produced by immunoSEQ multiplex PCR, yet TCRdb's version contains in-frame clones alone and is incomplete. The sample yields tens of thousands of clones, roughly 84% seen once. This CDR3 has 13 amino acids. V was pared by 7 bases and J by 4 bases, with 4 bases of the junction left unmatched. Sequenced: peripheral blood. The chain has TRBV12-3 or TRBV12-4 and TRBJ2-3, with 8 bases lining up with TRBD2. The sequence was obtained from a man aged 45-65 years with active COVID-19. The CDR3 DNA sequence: TGTGCCAGCATGCGGGGGGCCTCAGATACGCAGTATTTT. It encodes CASMRGASDTQYF.